Sequencing of this TCR beta chain was carried out in a study of blood T cell repertoires in COVID-19. Overall study context: COVID-19 samples from acute and convalescent phases originated in the United States, Italy and Spain. In each case, the material was cDNA or gDNA derived from T cells, B-cell-depleted T cells, or PBMCs.

Original processing notes: Reference gene primer amplification gave nucleated cell count estimates. Sequencing used immunoSEQ multiplex PCR; TCRdb keeps in-frame clones, though not all of them. The V and J calls and clone size are taken from that table; D and trimming were inferred from the DNA. The sample lists over 30,000 clones, 87% occurring once. By its share, this clone is medium-sized. The receptor comes from an elderly man with active COVID-19. The sample taken for sequencing was peripheral blood.

CDR3 protein: CASSQALGTSEHEQFF. For the CDR3, the DNA is TGCGCCAGCAGCCAAGCCCTCGGGACTAGCGAACATGAGCAGTTCTTC. This rearrangement joins TRBV4-1 to TRBJ2-1; 10 bases map to TRBD2. Per the germline V gene, CDR1 is MGHRA and CDR2 is YSYEKL. This CDR3 region has 16 residues. V was pared by 1 base and J by 8 bases, with 8 bases of the junction left unmatched.